The rows below give T cell receptor beta chains drawn from one sample of a study of cytomegalovirus exposure and HLA in healthy donors. Method: immunoSEQ multiplex PCR; TCRdb's copy keeps in-frame clones and lacks some. The sample yields approximately 150,000 clones, around 85% seen once. The sequencing sample was made of PBMCs. The source of these receptors is a man aged 50-59 years in good health and CMV-seropositive. Both conserved end residues are part of each CDR3. Fields, in order: J gene, clone size, V gene, D gene, CDR3 DNA, CDR3 protein. D genes are given only for firm matches. A clone size is listed for some rows: how often the clone was seen (once, few, many), or a class if it is expanded.

J: TRBJ2-5; size: once; V: TRBV5-1; D: -; DNA: TGCGCCAGCAGCTTCGGGACATACCAAGAGACCCAGTACTTC; CDR3: CASSFGTYQETQYF
J: TRBJ2-2; size: -; V: TRBV7-9; D: TRBD1; DNA: TGTGCCAGCAGCGGTTATCCGGGACAGGGAAGGAGGGAGCTGTTTTTT; CDR3: CASSGYPGQGRRELFF
J: TRBJ1-6; size: -; V: TRBV30; D: -; DNA: TGTGCCTGGAGTGTAAGGTGGGAGGCACCCCTCCACTTT; CDR3: CAWSVRWEAPLHF
J: TRBJ2-5; size: few; V: TRBV2; D: -; DNA: TGTGCCAGCAAGGACTTAGAAGAGACCCAGTACTTC; CDR3: CASKDLEETQYF
J: TRBJ2-2; size: -; V: TRBV5-4; D: TRBD2; DNA: TGTGCCAGCAGCCCACTAGCGGGAGGGTCCGGGGAGCTGTTTTTT; CDR3: CASSPLAGGSGELFF
J: TRBJ1-3; size: -; V: TRBV7-8; D: -; DNA: TGTGCCAGCAGCTTAACCCCCAGCTCTGGAAACACCATATATTTT; CDR3: CASSLTPSSGNTIYF
J: TRBJ2-2; size: -; V: TRBV9; D: -; DNA: TGTGCCAGCAGCGTAGGCCTCGGAGGCAGGGAGCTGTTTTTT; CDR3: CASSVGLGGRELFF
J: TRBJ1-1; size: -; V: TRBV6-5; D: TRBD1; DNA: TGTGCCAGCAGCCTAGGGGACAGGATGAACACTGAAGCTTTCTTT; CDR3: CASSLGDRMNTEAFF
J: TRBJ2-2; size: -; V: TRBV6-6; D: TRBD2; DNA: TGTGCCAGCACCCCGGCGGGGGCCGGGGAGCTGTTTTTT; CDR3: CASTPAGAGELFF
J: TRBJ1-1; size: -; V: TRBV5-1; D: -; DNA: TGCGCCAGCAGCTTTATTGGGGGGGGGAAGGGTAGCACTGAAGCTTTCTTT; CDR3: CASSFIGGGKGSTEAFF
J: TRBJ1-5; size: -; V: TRBV15; D: -; DNA: TGTGCCACCAGCAGAGGATTTGGTTCAGGGGACGTAGGAGGTCAGCCCCAGCATTTT; CDR3: CATSRGFGSGDVGGQPQHF
J: TRBJ1-2; size: -; V: TRBV28; D: TRBD1; DNA: TGTGCCAGCAGTTTGAAGGGACAGGGGTTTAACTATGGCTACACCTTC; CDR3: CASSLKGQGFNYGYTF
J: TRBJ2-1; size: -; V: TRBV5-1; D: TRBD2; DNA: TGCGCCAGCAGCTTGGATAGCGGGGTTTACAATGAGCAGTTCTTC; CDR3: CASSLDSGVYNEQFF
J: TRBJ2-3; size: few; V: TRBV9; D: -; DNA: TGTGCCAGCAGCGTAGTCCCCGCAGATACGCAGTATTTT; CDR3: CASSVVPADTQYF
J: TRBJ2-1; size: -; V: TRBV27; D: -; DNA: TGTGCCAGCAGTTTAATTGTAGGACTGGGAGGTGAGCAGTTCTTC; CDR3: CASSLIVGLGGEQFF
J: TRBJ1-1; size: -; V: TRBV2; D: TRBD1; DNA: TGTGCCAGCAGACCACAGGGGGATCACACTGAAGCTTTCTTT; CDR3: CASRPQGDHTEAFF
J: TRBJ1-5; size: -; V: TRBV5-6; D: -; DNA: TGTGCCAGCAGCTTGGGCAGTTACAATCAGCCCCAGCATTTT; CDR3: CASSLGSYNQPQHF
J: TRBJ2-7; size: -; V: TRBV30; D: -; DNA: TGTGCCTGGAGTCCCGGACAGCTCATGTACTTC; CDR3: CAWSPGQLMYF
J: TRBJ2-3; size: -; V: TRBV4-1; D: TRBD2; DNA: TGCGCCAGCAGCCAAGTTGGGCGGGAGCGACCAGATACGCAGTATTTT; CDR3: CASSQVGRERPDTQYF
J: TRBJ2-5; size: -; V: TRBV28; D: -; DNA: TGTGCCAGCAGTTCCGGGACTTTCGAAGGGGAGACCCAGTACTTC; CDR3: CASSSGTFEGETQYF
J: TRBJ1-5; size: -; V: TRBV27; D: -; DNA: TGTGCCAGCAGTTACAGGCAGGATCAGCCCCAGCATTTT; CDR3: CASSYRQDQPQHF
J: TRBJ2-3; size: -; V: TRBV5-1; D: TRBD1; DNA: TGCGCCAGCAGCCACCAGGGGGCCAGCACAGATACGCAGTATTTT; CDR3: CASSHQGASTDTQYF
J: TRBJ1-1; size: -; V: TRBV28; D: TRBD1; DNA: TGTGCCAGCAGAAACCTACAGGGGGCAGGCACTGAAGCTTTCTTT; CDR3: CASRNLQGAGTEAFF
J: TRBJ1-1; size: once; V: TRBV28; D: TRBD1; DNA: TGTGCCAGCAGACCCCGGGACAGGAGAAATACTGAAGCTTTCTTT; CDR3: CASRPRDRRNTEAFF
J: TRBJ1-2; size: few; V: TRBV18; D: TRBD1; DNA: TGTGCCAGCTCACCTCCGGGACAGGGAGGAAATGGCTACACCTTC; CDR3: CASSPPGQGGNGYTF